Listed below are T cell receptor beta chains from one sample, sequenced in a study of cytomegalovirus exposure and HLA in healthy donors. Sequenced by immunoSEQ multiplex PCR; TCRdb stores in-frame clones only, minus some. The sample carries 120,000 to 150,000 clones, about 88% recorded once. Input material: PBMCs. These TCRs come from a woman younger than 35 in good health and CMV-seropositive. Both conserved end residues are part of each CDR3. Fields, in order: clone size, J gene, D gene, CDR3 length, V gene, CDR3 protein, CDR3 DNA. A D gene is named only where the DNA matches it firmly. Not all rows give a size; the values are once, few, many and, for expanded clones, a class.

size: once
J: TRBJ2-1
D: TRBD1
length: 16
V: TRBV27
CDR3: CASSLTGRGTGNEQFF
DNA: TGTGCCAGCAGTTTAACGGGCAGGGGGACAGGCAATGAGCAGTTCTTC

size: -
J: TRBJ2-2
D: TRBD1
length: 17
V: TRBV7-3
CDR3: CASSRTGGAANTGELFF
DNA: TGTGCCAGCAGCCGGACAGGGGGCGCGGCGAACACCGGGGAGCTGTTTTTT

size: -
J: TRBJ2-5
D: TRBD2
length: 15
V: TRBV6-1
CDR3: CASSEGGGSQETQYF
DNA: TGTGCCAGCAGTGAAGGGGGCGGGAGTCAGGAGACCCAGTACTTC

size: -
J: TRBJ2-2
D: TRBD2
length: 18
V: TRBV18
CDR3: CASSPLPGTSGTTGELFF
DNA: TGTGCCAGCTCACCCTTGCCAGGGACTAGCGGGACCACCGGGGAGCTGTTTTTT

size: once
J: TRBJ2-7
D: TRBD1
length: 15
V: TRBV18
CDR3: CASSPGTGSTYEQYF
DNA: TGTGCCAGCTCACCAGGGACAGGGTCAACCTACGAGCAGTACTTC

size: -
J: TRBJ2-1
D: TRBD2
length: 17
V: TRBV4-2
CDR3: CASSLAGLAGSYNEQFF
DNA: TGTGCCAGCAGCCTAGCCGGACTAGCGGGTTCCTACAATGAGCAGTTCTTC

size: -
J: TRBJ2-3
D: -
length: 9
V: TRBV2
CDR3: CATGDTQYF
DNA: TGTGCCACGGGGGATACGCAGTATTTT

size: few
J: TRBJ1-5
D: TRBD1
length: 13
V: TRBV30
CDR3: CAWSGDRLQPQHF
DNA: TGTGCCTGGAGTGGGGACAGGCTCCAGCCCCAGCATTTT

size: once
J: TRBJ1-1
D: TRBD1
length: 17
V: TRBV30
CDR3: CAWRGVKEQGVRTEAFF
DNA: TGTGCCTGGAGGGGAGTGAAAGAACAGGGGGTTAGGACTGAAGCTTTCTTT

size: few
J: TRBJ2-3
D: TRBD2
length: 16
V: TRBV11-3
CDR3: CASRGGTSGKQDTQYF
DNA: TGTGCCAGCAGGGGGGGGACTAGCGGGAAGCAAGATACGCAGTATTTT

size: -
J: TRBJ2-5
D: -
length: 12
V: TRBV4-2
CDR3: CASSQDTETQYF
DNA: TGTGCCAGCAGCCAAGATACTGAGACCCAGTACTTC

size: -
J: TRBJ1-1
D: -
length: 16
V: TRBV15
CDR3: CATSRDLRGINTEAFF
DNA: TGTGCCACCAGCAGAGATCTGCGGGGTATAAACACTGAAGCTTTCTTT

size: -
J: TRBJ2-2
D: -
length: 13
V: TRBV5-1
CDR3: CASSLTGAGELFF
DNA: TGCGCCAGCAGCTTGACTGGGGCAGGGGAGCTGTTTTTT

size: -
J: TRBJ2-7
D: -
length: 13
V: TRBV5-4
CDR3: CASSLDPSETEHF
DNA: TGTGCCAGCAGCTTGGATCCTAGCGAGACCGAGCACTTC

size: -
J: TRBJ2-3
D: -
length: 16
V: TRBV5-1
CDR3: CASSWEAKRPTDTQYF
DNA: TGCGCCAGCAGCTGGGAGGCGAAGCGGCCCACAGATACGCAGTATTTT

size: once
J: TRBJ2-5
D: -
length: 12
V: TRBV29-1
CDR3: CSVAQVQETQYF
DNA: TGCAGCGTTGCACAGGTCCAAGAGACCCAGTACTTC

size: -
J: TRBJ2-7
D: TRBD1
length: 15
V: TRBV6-5
CDR3: CASSQPGQGADEQYF
DNA: TGTGCCAGCAGTCAACCGGGACAGGGGGCGGACGAGCAGTACTTC

size: once
J: TRBJ2-2
D: -
length: 12
V: TRBV29-1
CDR3: CSVGDRTGELFF
DNA: TGCAGCGTTGGAGACCGCACCGGGGAGCTGTTTTTT

size: -
J: TRBJ2-1
D: TRBD2
length: 15
V: TRBV6-1
CDR3: CASSDLAGAYNEQFF
DNA: TGTGCCAGCAGTGACCTAGCGGGTGCCTACAATGAGCAGTTCTTC

size: -
J: TRBJ2-3
D: TRBD2
length: 14
V: TRBV5-1
CDR3: CASNLAGGTDTQYF
DNA: TGCGCCAGCAACCTAGCGGGGGGCACAGATACGCAGTATTTT

size: -
J: TRBJ2-7
D: -
length: 18
V: TRBV7-9
CDR3: CASRFEGRSGRHSYEQYF
DNA: TGTGCCAGCAGGTTCGAGGGCCGAAGTGGGAGGCACTCCTACGAGCAGTACTTC

size: few
J: TRBJ1-2
D: -
length: 11
V: TRBV28
CDR3: CASSTGLGYTF
DNA: TGTGCCAGCAGTACAGGGCTTGGCTACACCTTC

size: once
J: TRBJ1-1
D: TRBD1
length: 14
V: TRBV30
CDR3: CAWSTGGANTEAFF
DNA: TGTGCCTGGAGTACAGGGGGCGCGAACACTGAAGCTTTCTTT

size: -
J: TRBJ1-2
D: -
length: 16
V: TRBV4-1
CDR3: CASSQDPTYSLYGYTF
DNA: TGCGCCAGCAGCCAAGATCCCACCTACAGCCTCTATGGCTACACCTTC

size: -
J: TRBJ2-7
D: -
length: 18
V: TRBV19
CDR3: CASSIHRGGLKRPYEQYF
DNA: TGTGCCAGTAGTATACACCGGGGAGGTCTCAAGCGGCCCTACGAGCAGTACTTC

size: once
J: TRBJ1-2
D: -
length: 14
V: TRBV5-6
CDR3: CASSSAGGGLGYTF
DNA: TGTGCCAGCAGCTCGGCTGGAGGCGGGCTGGGCTACACCTTC

size: -
J: TRBJ2-1
D: TRBD1
length: 16
V: TRBV10-1
CDR3: CASSEQGQGRNNEQFF
DNA: TGCGCCAGCAGTGAGCAGGGACAGGGGCGGAACAATGAGCAGTTCTTC

size: -
J: TRBJ2-1
D: -
length: 14
V: TRBV30
CDR3: CAWSKNTGLNEQFF
DNA: TGTGCCTGGAGTAAGAATACTGGGCTCAATGAGCAGTTCTTC

size: -
J: TRBJ2-1
D: -
length: 14
V: TRBV30
CDR3: CAWSVSGMGNEQFF
DNA: TGTGCCTGGAGTGTTTCAGGGATGGGCAATGAGCAGTTCTTC

size: -
J: TRBJ1-2
D: TRBD1
length: 16
V: TRBV5-1
CDR3: CASSLAVRGTGEGYTF
DNA: TGCGCCAGCAGCTTGGCCGTTCGTGGGACAGGGGAAGGCTACACCTTC

size: -
J: TRBJ2-7
D: TRBD1
length: 14
V: TRBV29-1
CDR3: CSVVGTGGLYEQYF
DNA: TGCAGCGTTGTAGGCACAGGGGGACTCTACGAGCAGTACTTC

size: -
J: TRBJ2-1
D: TRBD2
length: 16
V: TRBV13
CDR3: CASLRLAGRPDNEQFF
DNA: TGTGCCAGCCTTAGACTAGCGGGACGCCCCGACAATGAGCAGTTCTTC

size: -
J: TRBJ2-3
D: -
length: 15
V: TRBV7-2
CDR3: CASSPDYEGRDTQYF
DNA: TGTGCCAGCAGCCCGGACTACGAAGGGAGGGATACGCAGTATTTT

size: -
J: TRBJ2-3
D: TRBD2
length: 16
V: TRBV10-3
CDR3: CAISEFSAGGGDTQYF
DNA: TGTGCCATCAGTGAGTTCTCAGCGGGGGGGGGAGATACGCAGTATTTT

size: -
J: TRBJ2-2
D: TRBD1
length: 14
V: TRBV6-4
CDR3: CASSQGAVDGELFF
DNA: TGTGCCAGCAGTCAGGGGGCAGTCGACGGGGAGCTGTTTTTT

size: few
J: TRBJ1-3
D: -
length: 16
V: TRBV14
CDR3: CASSQGGRRIGNTIYF
DNA: TGTGCCAGCAGCCAAGGGGGAAGGAGGATTGGAAACACCATATATTTT

size: -
J: TRBJ2-6
D: TRBD1
length: 15
V: TRBV6-5
CDR3: CASGTASSGANVLTF
DNA: TGTGCCAGCGGGACAGCGAGCTCTGGGGCCAACGTCCTGACTTTC

size: -
J: TRBJ2-1
D: -
length: 15
V: TRBV27
CDR3: CASSFDRNPYNEQFF
DNA: TGTGCCAGCAGCTTCGACAGGAACCCCTACAATGAGCAGTTCTTC

size: -
J: TRBJ2-7
D: -
length: 15
V: TRBV29-1
CDR3: CSGRRGRDDSYEQYF
DNA: TGCAGCGGTCGTAGGGGGCGGGACGACTCCTACGAGCAGTACTTC